The entry that follows covers one T cell receptor (beta chain) sequence. What it recognizes is unknown. This entry is derived from a study of cytomegalovirus exposure and HLA in healthy donors. Study-wide background: Early on, a data release was issued that held 85 million to 95 million unique TCRs from HLA-typed donors.

The PCR employed 60 Vbeta primers together with 13 Jbeta primers. Sequenced by immunoSEQ multiplex PCR; TCRdb stores in-frame clones only, minus some. Its table lists about 200,000 clones. Findings and limits, study-wide: Associated with HLA alleles at 0.05 false discovery rate in a later analysis were approximately 17,000 TCR beta sequences. Data from an earlier analysis indicated that most TCR beta V segments were productive either about 90% or about 30% of the time. Indistinguishable V segments such as TRBV6-2 and TRBV6-3 were excluded.

Germline V gene data show CDR1 as LNHDA and CDR2 as SQIVND (reference sequence). Trimming cost V 6 bases and J 5 bases, with 7 bases left between them. The CDR3 sequence is 11 residues long. V gene TRBV19 combines with J gene TRBJ1-2; D gene uncertain. Source material: PBMCs. This TCR was recovered from a woman aged 30 to 39 in good health and CMV-seropositive. CDR3 protein: CASSYAYGYTF. The CDR3 DNA reads TGTGCCAGTAGCTACGCGTATGGCTACACCTTC. The variable domain in full, completed from reference TRBV19 and TRBJ1-2, reads DGGITQSPKYLFRKEGQNVTLSCEQNLNHDAMYWYRQDPGQGLRLIYYSQIVNDFQKGDIAEGYSVSREKKESFPLTVTSAQKNPTAFYLCASSYAYGYTFGSGTRLTVV.